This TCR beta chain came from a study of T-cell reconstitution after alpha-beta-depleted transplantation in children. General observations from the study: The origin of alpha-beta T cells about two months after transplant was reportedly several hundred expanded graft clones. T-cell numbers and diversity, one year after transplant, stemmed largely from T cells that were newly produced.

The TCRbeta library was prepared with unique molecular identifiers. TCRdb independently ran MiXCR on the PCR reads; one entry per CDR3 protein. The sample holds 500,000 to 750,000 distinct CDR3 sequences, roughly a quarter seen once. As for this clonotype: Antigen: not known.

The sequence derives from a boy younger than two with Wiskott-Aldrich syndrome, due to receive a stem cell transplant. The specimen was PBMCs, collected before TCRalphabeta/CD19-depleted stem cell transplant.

This chain's CDR3 is CASSTRTTYEQYF. CDR3 bases: TGTGCCAGCAGCACACGTACTACCTACGAGCAGTACTTC. The chain links TRBV5-5 to TRBJ2-7; D not certain. The CDR3 totals 13 residues. Trimming shortened V by 4 bases and J by 2 bases, and 10 bases separated the two germline ends. CDR1 is SGHKS, CDR2 YYEKEE, per germline (reference sequence).